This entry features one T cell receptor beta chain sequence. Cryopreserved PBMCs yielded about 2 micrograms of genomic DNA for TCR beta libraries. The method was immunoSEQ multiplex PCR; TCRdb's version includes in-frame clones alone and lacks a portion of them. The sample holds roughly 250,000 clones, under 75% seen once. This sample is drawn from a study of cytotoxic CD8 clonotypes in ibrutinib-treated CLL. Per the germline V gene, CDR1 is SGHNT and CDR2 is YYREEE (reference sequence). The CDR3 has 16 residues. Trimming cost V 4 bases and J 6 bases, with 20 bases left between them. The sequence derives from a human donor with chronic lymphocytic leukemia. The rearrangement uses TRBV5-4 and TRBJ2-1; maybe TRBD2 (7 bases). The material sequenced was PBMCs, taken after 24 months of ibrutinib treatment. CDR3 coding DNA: TGTGCCAGCAGCCCCCATGGGGGCGGGAGCGTCAATGAGCAGTTCTTC. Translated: CASSPHGGGSVNEQFF.